The next 32 T cell receptor beta chains were all read from a single sample in a study of blood T cell repertoires in COVID-19. Sequenced by immunoSEQ multiplex PCR; TCRdb stores in-frame clones only, minus some. The sample has over 110,000 clones, approximately 91% seen once. The sequenced sample consisted of peripheral blood. These receptors all come from a man between 65 and 85 years old with acute or convalescent COVID-19.

This clone was recorded once. This sequence joins TRBV28 and TRBJ2-2; TRBD2 matches 8 bases. The trim removed 8 bases at V and 1 base at J, leaving 6 bases unmatched. Per germline, CDR1 MDHEN and CDR2 SYDVKM. The CDR3 runs to 15 residues. The CDR3 reads CASLGREGNTGELFF. CDR3 sequence (DNA): TGTGCCAGCCTGGGACGGGAGGGGAACACCGGGGAGCTGTTTTTT.

The V call is TRBV18, the J call TRBJ1-1; D uncertain. The V gene's germline CDR1 is KGHSH and CDR2 LQKENI. Trimming removed 0 bases from V and 1 base from J, with 12 bases in between. This CDR3 is 16 amino acids long. The CDR3 DNA follows: TGTGCCAGCTCACCACCTTCCCTCAGCGCGAACACTGAAGCTTTCTTT. As protein: CASSPPSLSANTEAFF. Using reference TRBV18 and TRBJ1-1 for the parts outside the CDR3, the full variable domain is NAGVMQNPRHLVRRRGQEARLRCSPMKGHSHVYWYRQLPEEGLKFMVYLQKENIIDESGMPKERFSAEFPKEGPSILRIQQVVRGDSAAYFCASSPPSLSANTEAFFGQGTRLTVV.

The DNA for the CDR3 is TGTGCCACCAGCAGAGATCTACTAGCGGGAGCTACCGGGGAGCTGTTTTTT. Translating it yields CATSRDLLAGATGELFF. The chain recombines TRBV15 with TRBJ2-2, with 11 positions matching TRBD2. Germline V gene lookup returns CDR1 LNHNV and CDR2 YYDKDF (reference sequence). The CDR3 is made up of 17 amino acids. V shed 0 bases, J shed 5 bases, and the junction held 5 bases outside the gene matches.

This chain connects TRBV29-1 to TRBJ2-7; 7 bases align to TRBD2. Germline assignment: CDR1 SQVTM and CDR2 ANQGSEA. The CDR3 contains 15 residues. V was pared by 0 bases and J by 4 bases, with 9 bases of the junction left unmatched. The CDR3 DNA is TGCAGCGTTGAAGACCCTCGGCCGGGGGGATACGAGCAGTACTTC. Its protein product is CSVEDPRPGGYEQYF.

The CDR3 nucleotides read TGTGCCAGTAGAGGGAGGACTAGCGGGGGGACGAACACCGGGGAGCTGTTTTTT. Protein product: CASRGRTSGGTNTGELFF. The rearrangement links TRBV19 to TRBJ2-2; 14 bases are shared with TRBD2. V shed 6 bases, J shed 0 bases, and the junction held 6 bases outside the gene matches. CDR3 length equals 18 residues. Germline CDR1 is LNHDA and CDR2 is SQIVND (reference sequence).

The V gene is TRBV27, the J gene TRBJ2-3; a weak D match, TRBD1 (5 bases). Germline V gives CDR1 MNHEY, CDR2 SMNVEV (reference sequence). The CDR3 has 16 amino acids. V dropped 2 bases and J dropped 0 bases, with 12 bases sitting between them. CDR3 region: CASSLAGFGSTDTQYF. CDR3 nucleotides: TGTGCCAGCAGTTTAGCAGGGTTTGGGAGCACAGATACGCAGTATTTT.

The chain has TRBV5-4 and TRBJ2-7; possible D gene TRBD1, 6 bases. CDR1 is SGHNT, CDR2 YYREEE, per germline (reference sequence). Trimming removed 1 base from V and 6 bases from J, with 11 bases in between. The CDR3 totals 13 residues. CDR3 loop: CASSLYTGLEQYF. Written as DNA, the CDR3 is TGTGCCAGCAGCTTGTATACAGGGCTCGAGCAGTACTTC.

The chain combines TRBV5-1 with TRBJ2-1, with TRBD1 matching over 7 bases. Germline CDR1 and CDR2: SGHRS and YFSETQ. V dropped 4 bases and J dropped 3; count of bases not matched to a gene: 10. The CDR3 sequence is 16 residues long. This CDR3 is CASSPATGTVYNEQFF. As DNA, the CDR3 is TGCGCCAGCAGCCCTGCTACCGGGACAGTCTACAATGAGCAGTTCTTC.

The CDR3 sequence is CASSPLPGGRGRRETQYF. The CDR3 DNA follows: TGCGCCAGCAGCCCATTACCCGGGGGCAGGGGGCGACGAGAGACCCAGTACTTC. The rearrangement joins TRBV5-1 to TRBJ2-5; 8 bases match TRBD1. The germline gives CDR1 SGHRS, CDR2 YFSETQ. V was clipped by 4 bases and J by 4 bases; unmatched bases: 18. The CDR3 is 18 amino acids.

This chain connects TRBV29-1 to TRBJ1-1; no clear D gene. CDR3 length equals 14 residues. Germline V lookup: CDR1 SQVTM, CDR2 ANQGSEA. The germline V and J ends were trimmed by 1 base and 7 bases, with 16 bases remaining between them. The CDR3 sequence: CSVEVRSPGGEAFF. CDR3 nucleotide sequence: TGCAGCGTTGAAGTACGGTCGCCCGGAGGTGAAGCTTTCTTT.

The J gene is TRBJ1-1, the V gene TRBV6-2 or TRBV6-3; D remains unclear. Trimming removed 5 bases at V and 4 bases at J, with 5 bases between. The germline V gene encodes CDR1 MNHEY and CDR2 SVGEGT. The CDR3 is made up of 11 amino acids. CDR3 in DNA: TGTGCCAGCAGTAGTAGCACTGAAGCTTTCTTT. It encodes CASSSSTEAFF.

J is TRBJ2-2 and V is TRBV19, with TRBD1 matching 7 bases. This CDR3 is 17 amino acids long. The germline V gene has CDR1 LNHDA and CDR2 SQIVND (reference sequence). Trimming removed 7 bases from V and 2 bases from J; junction bases left unmatched: 13. CDR3 loop: CASNTGQARTNTGELFF. DNA for the CDR3: TGTGCCAGTAATACCGGACAGGCCCGAACAAACACCGGGGAGCTGTTTTTT.

The rearrangement links TRBV7-2 to TRBJ1-2, with D hard to call. CDR1 SGHTA and CDR2 FQGNSA come from the germline V gene. V lost 1 base and J lost 7, with 13 bases in between. The CDR3 sequence is 14 residues long. As DNA, the CDR3 is TGTGCCAGCAGCTTAGGGAGGGATTTCGGTGGCTACACCTTC. This codes for CASSLGRDFGGYTF. Supplemented by reference TRBV7-2 and TRBJ1-2, the full variable domain reads GAGVSQSPSNKVTEKGKDVELRCDPISGHTALYWYRQSLGQGLEFLIYFQGNSAPDKSGLPSDRFSAERTGGSVSTLTIQRTQQEDSAVYLCASSLGRDFGGYTFGSGTRLTVV.

This rearrangement joins TRBV2 to TRBJ1-5; D is possibly TRBD1 (5 bases). CDR3 length: 15 amino acids. CDR1 and CDR2 (germline): SNHLY, FYNNEI. Trimming stripped 0 bases from V and 4 bases from J, with 10 bases between. CDR3 amino acids: CASSEAGQINQPQHF. The CDR3 region has the DNA TGTGCCAGCAGTGAAGCGGGGCAGATAAATCAGCCCCAGCATTTT.

Comments on this clone: At one boundary the junction diverges from the germline segment, which might be a read error. This chain connects TRBV3-1 (or the pseudogene TRBV3-2) to TRBJ2-6; possibly TRBD2 for D (7 bases). Germline V CDR1 and CDR2: LGHDT, YNNKEL (reference sequence). This CDR3 comprises 20 residues. CDR3 amino acids: CATSQDRGGVPFSGANVLTF. The CDR3 DNA reads TGTGCCACCAGCCAAGATAGGGGGGGGGTCCCATTCTCTGGGGCCAACGTCCTGACTTTC.

This rearrangement joins TRBV7-3 to TRBJ2-3; 9 bases agree with TRBD1. Germline-derived CDR1 and CDR2 are SGHTA and FQGTGA. Trimming cost V 2 bases and J 3 bases; bases outside gene matches: 3. This CDR3 contains 15 residues. CDR3: CASSLGTGRTDTQYF. The CDR3, as DNA: TGTGCCAGCAGCTTAGGGACAGGGAGGACAGATACGCAGTATTTT.

The chain is built from TRBV27 and TRBJ2-1; TRBD1 might be the D (5 bases). V dropped 7 bases and J dropped 2 bases, with 15 bases sitting between them. This CDR3 has 15 residues. Germline V gene sequence: CDR1 MNHEY, CDR2 SMNVEV (reference sequence). The CDR3 protein is CASTPGQGTYNEQFF. The DNA for the CDR3 is TGTGCCAGCACCCCCGGTCAGGGAACCTACAATGAGCAGTTCTTC.

J is TRBJ1-5 and V is TRBV19, with unresolved D. Trimming shortened V by 7 bases and J by 7 bases, and 11 bases separated the two germline ends. Germline assignment: CDR1 LNHDA and CDR2 SQIVND (reference sequence). The CDR3 covers 12 residues. The CDR3 sequence is CASNTVEQPQHF. The CDR3, as DNA: TGTGCCAGTAATACGGTTGAGCAGCCCCAGCATTTT. The whole variable domain, filled in from reference TRBV19 and TRBJ1-5, reads DGGITQSPKYLFRKEGQNVTLSCEQNLNHDAMYWYRQDPGQGLRLIYYSQIVNDFQKGDIAEGYSVSREKKESFPLTVTSAQKNPTAFYLCASNTVEQPQHFGDGTRLSIL.

The chain joins TRBV24-1 to TRBJ2-1; a weak D match, TRBD1 (6 bases). The CDR3 runs to 14 residues. Trimming took off 5 bases at V and 7 bases at J, with 14 bases between the two ends. Germline CDR1 is KGHDR and CDR2 is SFDVKD. The CDR3 sequence is CATSGRGAENEQFF. In DNA, the CDR3 is TGTGCCACCAGTGGCAGGGGCGCAGAAAATGAGCAGTTCTTC.

V gene TRBV27 combines with J gene TRBJ1-5; 7 bases match TRBD1. Germline trimming cut 7 bases from V and 1 base from J; bases unmatched to any gene: 7. Germline CDR1 is MNHEY and CDR2 is SMNVEV (reference sequence). This CDR3 has 15 amino acids. The CDR3 region has the DNA TGTGCCAGCAAAAATGTGGGACAGAGCAATCAGCCCCAGCATTTT. Amino acid sequence: CASKNVGQSNQPQHF.

The rearrangement joins TRBV29-1 to TRBJ1-1; D is unclear. Per the germline V gene, CDR1 is SQVTM and CDR2 is ANQGSEA. The V and J ends lost 5 bases and 1 base respectively, with 8 bases between them. This CDR3 has 12 amino acids. The CDR3 here is CSVLPGNTEAFF. The DNA of the CDR3 is TGCAGCGTTCTACCAGGGAACACTGAAGCTTTCTTT.

This chain joins TRBV5-4 and TRBJ1-3, with 7 bases aligning to TRBD1. Germline CDR1 is SGHNT and CDR2 is YYREEE (reference sequence). V was pared by 1 base and J by 4 bases, with 5 bases of the junction left unmatched. This CDR3 spans 15 amino acids. The CDR3 sequence is CASSLTGASGNTIYF. CDR3 sequence (DNA): TGTGCCAGCAGCTTGACAGGGGCGTCCGGAAACACCATATATTTT.

The rearrangement links TRBV19 to TRBJ2-3, with unresolved D. V lost 6 bases and J lost 1, with 8 bases in between. The germline CDR1 and CDR2 sequences are LNHDA and SQIVND (reference sequence). CDR3 size: 13 residues. The CDR3 loop reads CASRTAGTDTQYF. The CDR3 DNA follows: TGTGCCAGTAGGACTGCCGGCACAGATACGCAGTATTTT.

V gene TRBV6-1 combines with J gene TRBJ1-5; D not certain. V was pared by 6 bases and J by 2 bases, with 17 bases between. The CDR3 consists of 16 residues. The germline CDR1 and CDR2 sequences are MNHNS and SASEGT. DNA for the CDR3: TGTGCCAGCAGCGAACAGCCGACTAGGGGCAATCAGCCCCAGCATTTT. Amino acid sequence: CASSEQPTRGNQPQHF.

This clone has a single count. V gene TRBV5-1 combines with J gene TRBJ2-7; TRBD1 agrees at 7 bases. The V gene end was trimmed by 4 bases and the J gene end by 2 bases; junction bases not matched to a gene: 6. The CDR3 sequence is 14 residues long. CDR1 and CDR2 from the germline V gene are SGHRS and YFSETQ. This CDR3 is CASSITTGTYEQYF. CDR3 coding DNA: TGCGCCAGCAGCATTACGACAGGGACCTACGAGCAGTACTTC.

This rearrangement joins TRBV4-1 to TRBJ2-3; tentative D call: TRBD2 (6 bases). Per the germline V gene, CDR1 is MGHRA and CDR2 is YSYEKL. Trimming left V 4 bases short and J 2 bases short, with 16 bases between. This CDR3 spans 16 amino acids. CDR3 nucleotide sequence: TGCGCCAGCAGCCCGCAACCGGGACTTGACACAGATACGCAGTATTTT. This gives the protein CASSPQPGLDTDTQYF.

V is TRBV12-5 and J is TRBJ2-7, with 8 bases lining up with TRBD1. The trim removed 7 bases at V and 3 bases at J, leaving 5 bases unmatched. Germline V gives CDR1 LGHNT, CDR2 FRNRAP. The CDR3 is 13 amino acids. The CDR3 region is CASARDRGYEQYF. DNA for the CDR3: TGTGCTAGTGCCAGAGACAGGGGCTACGAGCAGTACTTC.

The J gene is TRBJ1-2, the V gene TRBV2; tentatively, D is TRBD1 (6 bases). V shed 2 bases and J shed 4 bases, with 11 bases lying between them. Germline V gene sequence: CDR1 SNHLY, CDR2 FYNNEI. This CDR3 has 14 residues. The CDR3 bases are TGTGCCAGCAGTGAAAGACAGGTGACCTATGGCTACACCTTC. Protein: CASSERQVTYGYTF.

The V call is TRBV7-9, the J call TRBJ1-3; tentatively, D is TRBD1 (5 bases). CDR1 SEHNR and CDR2 FQNEAQ come from the germline V gene (reference sequence). The V end was cut by 2 bases, the J end by 14 bases, with 16 bases between. The CDR3 is made up of 13 amino acids. DNA for the CDR3: TGTGCCAGCAGCTTATTCGGGGCAGCGGGCCTATATTTT. Translation gives CASSLFGAAGLYF.

The CDR3 reads CASVLAQGSYEQYF. The CDR3, as DNA: TGTGCCAGCGTTCTGGCGCAGGGTTCCTACGAGCAGTACTTC. The genes are TRBV28 and TRBJ2-7, with D possibly TRBD1 on 5 matching bases. The CDR3 extends over 14 amino acids. The germline gives CDR1 MDHEN, CDR2 SYDVKM. V gave up 8 bases and J gave up 1 base, with 15 bases separating them.

This rearrangement joins TRBV19 to TRBJ1-2; 9 nucleotides match TRBD1. The CDR3 spans 15 residues. V was clipped by 8 bases and J by 6 bases; unmatched bases: 13. CDR1 and CDR2 from the germline V gene are LNHDA and SQIVND (reference sequence). This chain's CDR3 is CASEDSGTGKDGYTF. The DNA of the CDR3 is TGTGCCAGTGAAGATAGTGGGACAGGGAAGGATGGCTACACCTTC.

The chain couples TRBV12-5 to TRBJ2-7, with 12 bases identical to TRBD1. CDR1 and CDR2 from the germline V gene are LGHNT and FRNRAP. The CDR3 loop spans 15 amino acids. J lost 7 bases, V lost 2 bases, and 6 bases had no gene match. The CDR3 protein is CASGLIGTGGAEQYF. CDR3 bases: TGTGCTAGTGGTTTGATAGGGACAGGGGGCGCTGAGCAGTACTTC.